This entry lists 17 T cell receptor beta chains sequenced from one sample in a study of blood T cell repertoires in COVID-19 (dated by TCRdb to the early 2020s). Receptors were amplified or captured by the immunoSEQ multiplex PCR assay. Imported from immuneACCESS, the table was reduced by TCRdb to in-frame sequences with V and J called. These copies leave out some clones; in studies compared against another copy, an unresolved V gene accounts for under half, and the cause of the remainder is not known. The sample yields approximately 190,000 clones; 60% to 85% were counted once. Jointly, the top ten make up 15% to 20% of the sample. Sample: peripheral blood. These receptors originate from a man in his 60s with active or convalescent COVID-19.

The CDR3: CASSLGGWQETQYF. The DNA of the CDR3 is TGTGCCAGCAGCCTGGGAGGATGGCAAGAGACCCAGTACTTC. The chain uses TRBV3-1 (or the pseudogene TRBV3-2) and TRBJ2-5, with D possibly matching TRBD2 (6 bases). The V gene lost 4 bases and the J gene lost 2 bases, with 11 bases spanning the gap. Germline values: CDR1 LGHDT, CDR2 YNNKEL (reference sequence). The CDR3 length is 14 residues.

The CDR3 loop is CASSRTGFGGTEAFF. The CDR3 DNA is TGTGCCAGCAGCCGTACAGGATTCGGAGGGACTGAAGCTTTCTTT. The genes are TRBV4-2 and TRBJ1-1; tentative D call: TRBD1 (5 bases). Deletions cut 4 bases from V and 5 bases from J, with 17 bases between. The CDR3 length is 15 residues. Germline V gene lookup returns CDR1 LGHNA and CDR2 YNFKEQ.

The J gene is TRBJ1-1, the V gene TRBV4-1; a possible D gene is TRBD1 (6 bases). This CDR3 is 15 amino acids long. Germline V CDR1 and CDR2: MGHRA, YSYEKL. V dropped 5 bases and J dropped 0 bases, with 13 bases sitting between them. The CDR3 sequence: CASSGGQAMNTEAFF. In DNA form, the CDR3 reads TGCGCCAGCAGCGGGGGCCAGGCCATGAACACTGAAGCTTTCTTT.

The rearrangement joins TRBV5-1 to TRBJ2-5; a possible D gene is TRBD2 (5 bases). The length of the CDR3 is 15 residues. V dropped 0 bases and J dropped 1 base, with 10 bases sitting between them. The germline V gene encodes CDR1 SGHRS and CDR2 YFSETQ. CDR3 coding DNA: TGCGCCAGCAGCTTGGACGGGATGGCCCAAGAGACCCAGTACTTC. Translated, it gives CASSLDGMAQETQYF.

This clone was seen only once. The chain combines TRBV5-4 with TRBJ2-7, with 8 nucleotides matching TRBD2. V shed 4 bases and J 0 bases; nucleotides not matched to a gene: 6. Germline V gene lookup returns CDR1 SGHNT and CDR2 YYREEE (reference sequence). The CDR3 has 15 residues. The CDR3 reads CASSPSGGFSYEQYF. CDR3 DNA sequence: TGTGCCAGCAGCCCCAGCGGGGGTTTCTCCTACGAGCAGTACTTC.

As concerns this clone: The junction departs from the called germline gene at one end, perhaps through a read error. The V call is TRBV5-4, the J call TRBJ2-3; TRBD1 agrees at 8 bases. This CDR3 spans 19 amino acids. Germline lookup yields CDR1 SGHNT and CDR2 YYREEE (reference sequence). The CDR3 loop is CASSLVSDRGLGWLHTQYF. CDR3 sequence (DNA): TGTGCCAGCAGTTTGGTATCAGACAGGGGCTTAGGGTGGCTCCATACGCAGTATTTT.

The chain carries TRBV5-1 and TRBJ1-2, with TRBD1 matching 9 bases. V lost 4 bases to trimming and J lost 8 bases; unmatched junction nucleotides: 12. This CDR3 contains 15 residues. Germline CDR1 and CDR2: SGHRS and YFSETQ. CDR3 in DNA: TGCGCCAGCAGCCTCTCCGGGACAGGGACGGAGGGCTACACCTTC. It codes for CASSLSGTGTEGYTF.

The chain links TRBV7-9 to TRBJ2-7; D possibly corresponds to TRBD2 (6 bases). Trimming stripped 5 bases from V and 0 bases from J, with 17 bases between. Germline V lookup: CDR1 SEHNR, CDR2 FQNEAQ (reference sequence). The CDR3 contains 16 residues. Here the CDR3 DNA reads TGTGCCAGCAGCCAGGTGGGAGGACCCAGCTCCTACGAGCAGTACTTC. As protein: CASSQVGGPSSYEQYF.

The J gene is TRBJ2-3, the V gene TRBV28, with 8 positions matching TRBD2. This CDR3 comprises 15 residues. Germline V lookup: CDR1 MDHEN, CDR2 SYDVKM. Trimming cost V 8 bases and J 6 bases; bases outside gene matches: 13. CDR3 sequence reads: CASSIAGSLEDTQYF. The CDR3 bases are TGTGCCAGCTCAATAGCGGGGTCGCTCGAGGATACGCAGTATTTT. The whole variable domain, filled in from reference TRBV28 and TRBJ2-3, reads DVKVTQSSRYLVKRTGEKVFLECVQDMDHENMFWYRQDPGLGLRLIYFSYDVKMKEKGDIPEGYSVSREKKERFSLILESASTNQTSMYLCASSIAGSLEDTQYFGPGTRLTVL.

The chain uses TRBV18 and TRBJ2-3, with D tentatively TRBD1 (6 bases). CDR3 length equals 16 residues. V was trimmed by 3 bases and J by 4 bases, leaving 17 bases between them. In germline, CDR1 is KGHSH, CDR2 LQKENI. The CDR3 DNA sequence: TGTGCCAGCTCACCTAAAGGGACCGAGGGGGCAGATACGCAGTATTTT. Translation: CASSPKGTEGADTQYF.

This clone showed up many times. The V and J genes are TRBV28 and TRBJ2-6; D may be TRBD2 (5 bases). Germline CDR1 and CDR2: MDHEN and SYDVKM. V lost 2 bases, J lost 0 bases, and 8 bases lay in between. There are 16 residues in the CDR3. In nucleotides, the CDR3 is TGTGCCAGCAGTTTAAGGAGGTCCTCTGGGGCCAACGTCCTGACTTTC. It codes for CASSLRRSSGANVLTF.

The chain links TRBV27 to TRBJ2-7, with TRBD1 matching over 9 bases. V shed 2 bases and J 1 base; nucleotides not matched to a gene: 3. CDR1 MNHEY and CDR2 SMNVEV come from the germline V gene (reference sequence). This CDR3 has 15 residues. The CDR3 DNA is TGTGCCAGCAGTTTACGGGGGACAGGGTCCTACGAGCAGTACTTC. Protein sequence: CASSLRGTGSYEQYF.

J is TRBJ2-6 and V is TRBV7-6; TRBD1 aligns across 9 bases. This CDR3 spans 18 amino acids. J was trimmed by 1 base and V by 5 bases; bases with no gene match: 9. Germline lookup yields CDR1 SGHVS and CDR2 FNYEAQ. The CDR3 loop is CASSPRPGTGSGANVLTF. The DNA for the CDR3 is TGTGCCAGCAGCCCGCGTCCCGGGACAGGGTCTGGGGCCAACGTCCTGACTTTC.

This rearrangement joins TRBV27 to TRBJ2-1, with D tentatively TRBD1 (6 bases). The CDR3 is 14 amino acids. Deletions cut 5 bases from V and 0 bases from J, with 8 bases between. Germline V gene data show CDR1 as MNHEY and CDR2 as SMNVEV (reference sequence). The chain's CDR3 is CASSGQSSYNEQFF. The CDR3 region has the DNA TGTGCCAGCAGTGGACAGAGCTCCTACAATGAGCAGTTCTTC.

V usage is TRBV5-8 and J usage is TRBJ1-5; TRBD1 aligns across 7 bases. V lost 5 bases to trimming and J lost 7 bases; unmatched junction nucleotides: 9. The germline gives CDR1 SGHTS, CDR2 YDEGEE. This CDR3 has 14 amino acids. CDR3 in DNA: TGTGCCAGCAGACTAGGGACAGTCCCGCAGCCCCAGCATTTT. As protein: CASRLGTVPQPQHF. Complete variable domain (other parts from reference TRBV5-8 and TRBJ1-5): EAGVTQSPTHLIKTRGQQATLRCSPISGHTSVYWYQQALGLGLQFLLWYDEGEERNRGNFPPRFSGRQFPNYSSELNVNALELEDSALYLCASRLGTVPQPQHFGDGTRLSIL.

In its sample, this clone was seen a few times. The gene calls are TRBV30 and TRBJ2-5; either TRBD1 or TRBD2 may supply D (5 bases each). Germline V gene lookup returns CDR1 GTSNPN and CDR2 SVGIG (reference sequence). This CDR3 is 17 amino acids long. V lost 5 bases to trimming and J lost 0 bases, with 22 bases between them. This chain's CDR3 is CAWEGLLGRKYQETQYF. Written as DNA, the CDR3 is TGTGCCTGGGAGGGGCTTTTGGGGCGCAAGTACCAAGAGACCCAGTACTTC.

The sample holds one count of this clone. The chain employs TRBV19 and TRBJ2-4; 7 nucleotides match TRBD2. V dropped 7 bases and J dropped 3; count of bases not matched to a gene: 9. The CDR3 loop spans 15 amino acids. Germline assignment: CDR1 LNHDA and CDR2 SQIVND (reference sequence). This CDR3 is CASMTGGLGKNIQYF. The DNA for the CDR3 is TGTGCCAGTATGACGGGAGGACTAGGCAAAAACATTCAGTACTTC.